The clone carrying this T cell receptor (beta chain) has ten or more counts. Its matching antigen is unknown. The data are from a study of blood T cells in healthy people across ages. Findings and limits, study-wide: Strong correlation linked observed beta diversity and percent naive T cells. Greater diversity and more naive CD4+ cells were seen in long-lived donors than in aged donors.

CDR1 and CDR2 (germline): SQVTM, ANQGSEA. This CDR3 spans 12 amino acids. V lost 4 bases and J 0 bases, leaving 5 bases between the germline ends. No fewer than 7 million PBMCs went into each sample. The use of a sample-barcoded 5' primer and a J-beta primer mix characterized a second PCR of 7 to 11 cycles. MiXCR, run by TCRdb on the 5' RACE reads, gives a single entry per CDR3 protein. The table has about 810,000 distinct CDR3 sequences, roughly 35% seen once. J is TRBJ2-3 and V is TRBV29-1; a weak D match, TRBD2 (5 bases). The sequence came from a young man in good health. The sequenced sample consisted of blood. This CDR3 reads CSVAGSTDTQYF. In DNA form, the CDR3 reads TGCAGCGTTGCGGGGAGCACAGATACGCAGTATTTT.